This paragraph covers one T cell receptor beta chain sequence. The V end lost 1 base, the J end lost 3 bases, and 14 bases lay between the germline ends. CDR1 is SGHRS, CDR2 YFSETQ, per germline. CDR3 size: 15 residues. Time point meaning: blood at routine non-recurrence follow-up after resection. Each CDR3 protein gets one entry after TCRdb re-called the 5' RACE reads with MiXCR. The table includes tens of thousands of distinct CDR3 sequences, less than 20% detected once. This specimen comes from a study of spatial heterogeneity in lung cancer. The overall study: Sequencing covered available follow-up PBMC samples collected a median of about two years after resection. Mean representation of each unique TCR and UMI combination in the raw reads exceeded 9.5 occurrences.

This sample comprised PBMCs, obtained at follow-up. The chain is built from TRBV5-1 and TRBJ2-7; D is possibly TRBD2 (6 bases). This sequence originates from a male donor with early-stage non-small cell lung cancer. The CDR3 sequence: CASSLMLAANYEQYF. CDR3 DNA: TGCGCCAGCAGCTTGATGTTAGCGGCTAACTACGAGCAGTACTTC.